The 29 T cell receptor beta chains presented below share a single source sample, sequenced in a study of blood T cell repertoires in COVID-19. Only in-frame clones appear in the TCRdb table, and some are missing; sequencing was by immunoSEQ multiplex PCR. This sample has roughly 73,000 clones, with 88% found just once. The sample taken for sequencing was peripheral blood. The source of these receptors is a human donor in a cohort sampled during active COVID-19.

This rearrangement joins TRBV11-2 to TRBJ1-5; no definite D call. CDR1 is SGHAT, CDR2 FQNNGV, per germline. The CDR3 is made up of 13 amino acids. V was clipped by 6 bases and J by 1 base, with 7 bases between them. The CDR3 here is CASSTLSNQPQHF. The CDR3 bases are TGTGCCAGCAGTACCCTAAGCAATCAGCCCCAGCATTTT.

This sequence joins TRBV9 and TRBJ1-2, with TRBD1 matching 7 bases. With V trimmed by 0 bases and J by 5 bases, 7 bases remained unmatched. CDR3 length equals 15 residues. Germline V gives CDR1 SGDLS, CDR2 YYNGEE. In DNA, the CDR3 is TGTGCCAGCAGCGTAGGGATGGGACAGCCGTATGGCTACACCTTC. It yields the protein CASSVGMGQPYGYTF.

The DNA of the CDR3 is TGTGCTAGTGGTCCGGGGGCGCTACAGGGGGAGAGTGGGAACTGCGAGCAGTACGTC. It codes for CASGPGALQGESGNCEQYV. The J gene is TRBJ2-7, the V gene TRBV12-5; 8 bases are shared with TRBD1. J was trimmed by 6 bases and V by 5 bases; bases with no gene match: 24. Germline assignment: CDR1 LGHNT and CDR2 FRNRAP. The CDR3 has 19 amino acids.

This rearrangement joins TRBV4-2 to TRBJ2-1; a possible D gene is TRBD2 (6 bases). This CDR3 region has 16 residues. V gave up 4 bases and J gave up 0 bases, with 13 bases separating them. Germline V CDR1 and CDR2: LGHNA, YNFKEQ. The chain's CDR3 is CASSPSEMASYNEQFF. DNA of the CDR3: TGTGCCAGCAGCCCTAGCGAGATGGCCTCCTACAATGAGCAGTTCTTC.

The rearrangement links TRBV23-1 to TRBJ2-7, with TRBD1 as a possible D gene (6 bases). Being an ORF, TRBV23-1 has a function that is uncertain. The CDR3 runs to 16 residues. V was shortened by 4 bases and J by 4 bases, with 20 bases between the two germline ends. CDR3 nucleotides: TGCGCCAGCAGTCGCCTCCGAGACAGGCCAGGGTACGAGCAGTACGTC. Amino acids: CASSRLRDRPGYEQYV.

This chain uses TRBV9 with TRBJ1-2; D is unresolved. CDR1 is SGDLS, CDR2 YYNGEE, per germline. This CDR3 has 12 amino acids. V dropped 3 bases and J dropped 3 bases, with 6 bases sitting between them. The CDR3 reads CASSAGYYGYTF. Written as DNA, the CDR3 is TGTGCCAGCAGCGCGGGGTACTATGGCTACACCTTC.

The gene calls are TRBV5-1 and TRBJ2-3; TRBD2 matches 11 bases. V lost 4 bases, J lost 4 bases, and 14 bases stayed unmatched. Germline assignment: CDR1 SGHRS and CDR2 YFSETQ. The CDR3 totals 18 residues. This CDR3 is CASSPGGLAGGRADTQYF. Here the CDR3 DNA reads TGCGCCAGCAGCCCCGGAGGGCTAGCGGGAGGTCGGGCAGATACGCAGTATTTT.

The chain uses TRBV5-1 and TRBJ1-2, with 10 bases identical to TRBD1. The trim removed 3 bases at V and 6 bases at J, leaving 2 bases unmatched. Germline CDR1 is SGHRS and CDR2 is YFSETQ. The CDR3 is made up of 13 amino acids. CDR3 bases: TGCGCCAGCAGCTGGACAGGGGGTGATGGCTACACCTTC. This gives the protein CASSWTGGDGYTF.

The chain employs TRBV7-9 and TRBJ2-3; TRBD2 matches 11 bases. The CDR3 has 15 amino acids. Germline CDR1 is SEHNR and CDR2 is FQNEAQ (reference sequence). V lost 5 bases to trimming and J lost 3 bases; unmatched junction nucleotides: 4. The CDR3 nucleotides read TGTGCCAGCAGCGTGACTAGCGGGACGACAGATACGCAGTATTTT. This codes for CASSVTSGTTDTQYF.

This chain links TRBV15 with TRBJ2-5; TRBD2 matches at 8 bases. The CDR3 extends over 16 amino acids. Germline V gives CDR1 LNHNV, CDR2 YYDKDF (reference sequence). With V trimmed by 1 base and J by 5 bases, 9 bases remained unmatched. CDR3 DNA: TGTGCCACCAGCAGAGGGTTGACTAGCGAAAAGGAGACCCAGTACTTC. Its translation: CATSRGLTSEKETQYF.

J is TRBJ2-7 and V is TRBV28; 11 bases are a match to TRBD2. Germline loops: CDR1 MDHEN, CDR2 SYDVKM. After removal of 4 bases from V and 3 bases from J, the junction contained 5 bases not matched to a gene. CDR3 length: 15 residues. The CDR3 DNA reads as TGTGCCAGCAGTTCGTCCGGGACTAGCGGCTACGAGCAGTACTTC. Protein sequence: CASSSSGTSGYEQYF.

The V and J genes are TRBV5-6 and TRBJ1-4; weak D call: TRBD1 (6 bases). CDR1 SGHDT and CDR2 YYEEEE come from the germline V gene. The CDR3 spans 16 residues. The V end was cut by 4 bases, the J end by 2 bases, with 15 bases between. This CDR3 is CASSLRTVMTNEKLFF. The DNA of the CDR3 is TGTGCCAGCAGCCTACGGACAGTAATGACTAATGAAAAACTGTTTTTT.

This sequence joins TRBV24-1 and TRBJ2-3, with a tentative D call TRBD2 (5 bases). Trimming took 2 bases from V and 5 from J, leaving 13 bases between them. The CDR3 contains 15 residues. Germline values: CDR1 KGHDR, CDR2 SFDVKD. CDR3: CATSDYSGGLDTQYF. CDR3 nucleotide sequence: TGTGCCACCAGTGATTACAGCGGTGGGTTAGATACGCAGTATTTT.

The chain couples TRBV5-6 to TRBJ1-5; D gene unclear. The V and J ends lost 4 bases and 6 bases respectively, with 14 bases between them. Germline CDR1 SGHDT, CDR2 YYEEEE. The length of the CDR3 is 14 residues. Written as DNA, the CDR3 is TGTGCCAGCAGCGTCGGTGGGGAGACTCAGCCCCAGCATTTT. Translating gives CASSVGGETQPQHF.

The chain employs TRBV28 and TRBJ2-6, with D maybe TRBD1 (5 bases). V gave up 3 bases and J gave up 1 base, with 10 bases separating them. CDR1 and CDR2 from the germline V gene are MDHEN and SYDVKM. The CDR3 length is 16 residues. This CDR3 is CASSLQGASGANVLTF. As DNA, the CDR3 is TGTGCCAGCAGTTTGCAGGGCGCTTCTGGGGCCAACGTCCTGACTTTC.

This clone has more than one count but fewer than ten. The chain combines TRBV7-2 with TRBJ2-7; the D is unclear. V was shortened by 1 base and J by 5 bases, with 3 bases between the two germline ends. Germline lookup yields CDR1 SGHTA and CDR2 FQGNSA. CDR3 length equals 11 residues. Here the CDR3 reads CASSLVDEQYF. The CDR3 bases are TGTGCCAGCAGCTTAGTCGACGAGCAGTACTTC.

In DNA form, the CDR3 reads TGTGCCTGGAGGACAGGGTGGAACACTGAAGCTTTCTTT. Amino acids: CAWRTGWNTEAFF. V usage is TRBV30 and J usage is TRBJ1-1; TRBD1 matches 7 bases. This CDR3 contains 13 residues. Germline assignment: CDR1 GTSNPN and CDR2 SVGIG (reference sequence). V shed 3 bases, J shed 1 base, and the junction held 2 bases outside the gene matches. The variable domain in full, with the rest retrieved from reference TRBV30 and TRBJ1-1, is SQTIHQWPATLVQPVGSPLSLECTVEGTSNPNLYWYRQAAGRGLQLLFYSVGIGQISSEVPQNLSASRPQDRQFILSSKKLLLSDSGFYLCAWRTGWNTEAFFGQGTRLTVV.

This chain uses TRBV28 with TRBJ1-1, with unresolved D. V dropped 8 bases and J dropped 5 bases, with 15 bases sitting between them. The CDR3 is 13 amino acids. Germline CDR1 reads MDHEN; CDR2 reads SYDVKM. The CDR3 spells CASLGRVETEAFF. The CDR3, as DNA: TGTGCCAGCCTGGGGAGAGTGGAGACTGAAGCTTTCTTT.

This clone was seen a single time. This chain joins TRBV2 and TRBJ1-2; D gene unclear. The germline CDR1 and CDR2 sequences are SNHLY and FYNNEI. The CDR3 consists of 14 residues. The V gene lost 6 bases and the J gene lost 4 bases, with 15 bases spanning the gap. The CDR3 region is CASSTSVLSYGYTF. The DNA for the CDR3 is TGTGCCAGCAGCACGAGTGTACTCTCCTATGGCTACACCTTC.

The CDR3 sequence is CSASWAGQDTQYF. In DNA form, the CDR3 reads TGCAGTGCTAGTTGGGCAGGACAAGATACGCAGTATTTT. The chain uses TRBV20-1 and TRBJ2-3; D possibly corresponds to TRBD1 (5 bases). Per the germline V gene, CDR1 is DFQATT and CDR2 is SNEGSKA (reference sequence). This CDR3 comprises 13 residues. V was clipped by 3 bases and J by 5 bases, with 12 bases between them.

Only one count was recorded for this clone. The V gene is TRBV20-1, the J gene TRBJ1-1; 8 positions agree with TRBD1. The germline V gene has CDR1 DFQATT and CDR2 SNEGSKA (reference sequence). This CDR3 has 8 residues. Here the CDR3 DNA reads TGCAATACAGGGGGATCTTTCTTT. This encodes CNTGGSFF.

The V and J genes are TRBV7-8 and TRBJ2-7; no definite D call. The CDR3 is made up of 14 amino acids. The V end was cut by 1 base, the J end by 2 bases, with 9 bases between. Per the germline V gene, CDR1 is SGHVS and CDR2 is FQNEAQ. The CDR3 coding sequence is TGTGCCAGCAGCTTAGGTACAACTACCTACGAGCAGTACGTC. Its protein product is CASSLGTTTYEQYV.

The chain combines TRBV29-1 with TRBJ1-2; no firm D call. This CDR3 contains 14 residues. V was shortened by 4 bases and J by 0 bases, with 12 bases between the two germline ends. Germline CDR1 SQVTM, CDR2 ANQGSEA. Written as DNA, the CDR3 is TGCAGCGTTGGATCCCTATATTCTAACTATGGCTACACCTTC. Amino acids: CSVGSLYSNYGYTF.

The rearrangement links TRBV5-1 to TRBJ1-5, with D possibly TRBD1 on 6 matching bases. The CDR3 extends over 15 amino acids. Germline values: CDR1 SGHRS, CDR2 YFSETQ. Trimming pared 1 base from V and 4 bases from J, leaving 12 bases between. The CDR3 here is CASSLISGQNQPQHF. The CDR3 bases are TGCGCCAGCAGCTTGATTTCGGGACAAAATCAGCCCCAGCATTTT.

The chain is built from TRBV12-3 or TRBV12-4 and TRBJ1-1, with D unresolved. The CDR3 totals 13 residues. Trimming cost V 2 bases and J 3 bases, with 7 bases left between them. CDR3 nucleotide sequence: TGTGCCAGCAGTTTACGCGGATACACTGAAGCTTTCTTT. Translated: CASSLRGYTEAFF.

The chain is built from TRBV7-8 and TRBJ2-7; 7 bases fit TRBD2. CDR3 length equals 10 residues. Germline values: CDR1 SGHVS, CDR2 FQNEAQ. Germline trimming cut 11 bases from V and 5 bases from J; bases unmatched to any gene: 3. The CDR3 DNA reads TGTGCCGGGGGGGTCCACGAGCAGTACGTC. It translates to CAGGVHEQYV.

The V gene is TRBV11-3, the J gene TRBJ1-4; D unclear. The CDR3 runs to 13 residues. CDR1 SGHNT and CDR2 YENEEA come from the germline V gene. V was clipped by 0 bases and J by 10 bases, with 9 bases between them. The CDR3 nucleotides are TGTGCCAGCAGCTTAGAGCTGTTCGGAAAACTGTTTTTT. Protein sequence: CASSLELFGKLFF.

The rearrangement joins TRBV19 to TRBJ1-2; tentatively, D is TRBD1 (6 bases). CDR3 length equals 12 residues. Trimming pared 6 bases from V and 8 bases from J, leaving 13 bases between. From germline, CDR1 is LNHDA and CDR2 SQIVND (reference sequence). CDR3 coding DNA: TGTGCCAGTAGAAACACAGGGTTCGGCTACACCTTC. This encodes CASRNTGFGYTF.

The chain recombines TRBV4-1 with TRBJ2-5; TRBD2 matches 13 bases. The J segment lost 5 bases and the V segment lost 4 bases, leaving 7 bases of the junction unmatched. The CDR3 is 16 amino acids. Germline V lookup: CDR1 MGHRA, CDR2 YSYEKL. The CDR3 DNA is TGCGCCAGCAGCCCAGGACTAGCGGGAGATGGGGAGACCCAGTACTTC. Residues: CASSPGLAGDGETQYF.